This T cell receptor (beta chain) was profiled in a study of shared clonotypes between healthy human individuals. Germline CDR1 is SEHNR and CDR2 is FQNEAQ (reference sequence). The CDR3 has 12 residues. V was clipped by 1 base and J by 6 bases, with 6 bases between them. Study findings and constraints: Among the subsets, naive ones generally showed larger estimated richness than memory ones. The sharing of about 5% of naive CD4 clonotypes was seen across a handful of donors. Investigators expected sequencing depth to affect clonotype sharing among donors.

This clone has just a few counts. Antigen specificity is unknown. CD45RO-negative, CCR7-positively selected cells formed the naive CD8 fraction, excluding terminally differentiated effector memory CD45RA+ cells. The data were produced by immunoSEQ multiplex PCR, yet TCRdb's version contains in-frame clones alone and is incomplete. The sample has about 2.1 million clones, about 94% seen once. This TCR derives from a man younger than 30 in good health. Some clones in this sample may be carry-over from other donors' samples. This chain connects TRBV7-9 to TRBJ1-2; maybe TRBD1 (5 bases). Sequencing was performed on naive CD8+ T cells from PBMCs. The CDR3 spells CASSLGGHGYTF. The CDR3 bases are TGTGCCAGCAGCTTAGGGGGACATGGCTACACCTTC.